This TCR beta chain stems from a study of T cell responses to AZD1222 COVID-19 vaccine. The protocol was immunoSEQ multiplex PCR, while the TCRdb copy is restricted to in-frame clones and leaves out a portion. This sample has 75,000 to 95,000 clones, with about 88% found just once. With 5 bases removed from V and 1 base from J, the gap between germline ends came to 17 bases. This CDR3 is 16 amino acids long. Germline CDR1 reads MNHEY; CDR2 reads SVGEGT. The TCR originated in an adult in good health. The chain carries TRBV6-2 or TRBV6-3 and TRBJ1-2; D uncertain. This sample comprised peripheral blood, obtained on day 0 of AZD1222 vaccination. The CDR3 DNA follows: TGTGCCAGCAGTACCCGTGGGGTTCAAGTTAACTATGGCTACACCTTC. Residues: CASSTRGVQVNYGYTF.